This T cell receptor (beta chain) was obtained from a study of Graves' ophthalmopathy and Graves' hyperthyroidism (dated by TCRdb to the late 2010s). For the wider study: Peripheral blood was collected at initial diagnosis, prior to any treatment. The study used TCR beta repertoire signatures to distinguish Graves' ophthalmopathy from Graves' hyperthyroidism and to predict progression to ophthalmopathy. In total, 135 blood samples were TCR-sequenced: roughly 45 ophthalmopathy, some 75 hyperthyroidism and around 17 hyperthyroidism-to-ophthalmopathy patients. To explore V-J signatures that separate ophthalmopathy from hyperthyroidism, a discovery set of about 96 patients was enrolled, consisting of under 50 with ophthalmopathy and around 60 with stable hyperthyroidism. For independent validation, a separate cohort was made up of 18 hyperthyroidism patients plus 17 patients who later progressed from hyperthyroidism to ophthalmopathy. T-cell repertoires of thyroid tissue and blood were compared in 5 or 6 hyperthyroidism patients. Following sample collection, hyperthyroidism patients were given methimazole at a starting dose of 30 mg daily, and ophthalmopathy patients were given high-dose intravenous methylprednisolone. The 100 or so discovery patients were randomly split 7:3 into training and test sets. The full study reports these points: No statistical method was used to set the sample size in advance, and the investigators knew which group each participant was assigned to. Ophthalmopathy was separated from stable hyperthyroidism by the 13-signature model with roughly 87% sensitivity and about 81% specificity in cross-validation and with 80%/75% in the test set. Most of the expanded thyroid clonotypes with a frequency above 0.001 were also detected in blood, and it was suggested that the thyroid immune response may be reflected by blood repertoires. In validation, the model predicted ophthalmopathy progression with 55% to 71% sensitivity and approximately 72% specificity; more than ten predicted patients were CT-confirmed with GO in a median of around 6 months.

TCR beta CDR3 regions were amplified from RNA transcripts for repertoire sequencing. HTBI primers and the Qiagen OneStep RT-PCR kit were used in a first-round RT-PCR, which was followed by a second-round multiplex PCR, size selection and purification. The libraries underwent paired-end sequencing with 100 bp reads on an Illumina HiSeq2000. Concerning the study's data processing: SOAPnuke was used for read processing, and reads with adapters, uncalled bases, a mean Phred below 15, or no exact constant-primer or identifier match were discarded. COPE v1.2.5 was used to merge the high-quality paired reads. Each unique nucleotide sequence was defined as a clonotype, and clonotypes were aligned to IMGT TRB V, D and J references with MiTCR v1.1. The analysis was limited to V-J combinations with a frequency above 0.0001, which together covered 99% to 99.2% of the repertoires. A TCR clonal expansion and chaos score per V-J combination was defined as the ratio of F50 clonal expansion to chaos observed in the TCRdist matrix. Welch's t-statistics and random forest were used to reduce the features to 10 to 15 V-J combinations, which were then used as input to a naive Bayes classifier. The similarity between thyroid and blood repertoires was quantified using the Morisita-Horn index. TCRdb trimmed public reads at Q25 via fastp, called clones via MiXCR and kept in-frame beta chains. Rows are unified per CDR3 protein, each entry keeping the most common DNA and genes. The V and J calls were determined by TCRdb, not by the authors. This sample gives about 400,000 distinct CDR3 sequences in total; under 25% of them show up just once. The top ten clonotypes cover 2.5% to 3.5% of the sample.

As concerns this clonotype: Its antigen is unknown. No base quality information exists; no much larger clone differs at one position.

Hyperthyroidism was considered stable if no progression to ophthalmopathy occurred within 18 months of follow-up. Hyperthyroidism patients were newly diagnosed, were aged 18 to 65 years, and had a disease duration under 2 months. Anyone with other autoimmune diseases, uncontrolled infections, pregnancy or lactation was excluded from the study. Clinical symptoms, serum thyroxine, TRAb, thyroid ultrasound and orbital computed tomography were used for diagnosis. Ficoll-Paque density gradient centrifugation was used to isolate PBMCs from about 9.4 ml of fresh peripheral blood. Total RNA was extracted using Trizol reagent, and RNA quality was checked on an Agilent 2100 Bioanalyzer. The sample comprised peripheral blood. The sequence was collected from a woman between 18 and 29 years old with stable Graves' hyperthyroidism. Donor details come from another sample of the same person, matched by shared clones.

The DNA sequence is TGCAGTGCTAGAGATCCAAGGGGCCGCACTGAAGCTTTCTTT. This yields the protein CSARDPRGRTEAFF. The receptor chain draws on TRBV20-1 and TRBJ1-1; the D region possibly corresponds to TRBD1 (5 bases align). Measured from the cysteine to the phenylalanine, the CDR3 is 14 residues long. CDR3 DNA is the only sequence kept; it has 42 bases, read in frame from the first base. The germline V gene (reference sequence) sets CDR1 to DFQATT and CDR2 to SNEGSKA. Deletion took 0 bases off V and 4 bases off J, with a span of 12 bases between the germline ends.